This TCR beta chain was identified during a study of T cells in Graves' hyperthyroidism and ophthalmopathy (dated by TCRdb to about 2019). At the level of the whole study: Peripheral blood samples were taken at the time of initial diagnosis, prior to any treatment. To identify TCR V-J signatures that set the groups apart, the researchers used a discovery cohort of 90 to 100 patients, made up of 40 to 45 with Graves' ophthalmopathy and 57 with stable Graves' hyperthyroidism. An independent validation cohort of around 19 hyperthyroidism patients and approximately 17 patients who later progressed to ophthalmopathy tested prospective prediction of ophthalmopathy. The 95 to 100 discovery patients were randomly split 7:3 into training and test sets. In addition, the study compared T-cell repertoires in thyroid tissue and in blood from about six Graves' hyperthyroidism patients. Once sampling was done, hyperthyroidism patients were given methimazole at a starting dose of 30 mg daily, whereas ophthalmopathy patients were given high-dose intravenous methylprednisolone. According to the paper, TCR Vbeta CDR3 sequencing was carried out on 135 peripheral blood samples, which came from approximately 41 ophthalmopathy, fewer than 80 hyperthyroidism and roughly 17 progressor patients. Here is what the overall study found, with its caveats: Most expanded thyroid clonotypes (frequency above 0.001) were also found in blood, which suggests that blood repertoires may mirror thyroid immune responses. No statistical method was used to fix the sample size in advance, and group allocation was not hidden from the investigators. A model built on a 13 V-J signature distinguished ophthalmopathy from stable hyperthyroidism, reaching roughly 88% sensitivity and 81.08% specificity in cross-validation and 80%/75% in testing. In validation, the model predicted progression to ophthalmopathy with roughly 70% sensitivity and about 72% specificity, a median of 6.5 months before onset.

This clonotype was recorded at least ten times. Its antigen is not yet known. Per-nucleotide qualities are absent, and no much larger clonotype sits a single base away. The TCR beta CDR3 regions were amplified from RNA transcripts. The TCR CDR3 was subjected to a first round of RT-PCR using the HTBI primer set and the Qiagen OneStep RT-PCR kit. Libraries were constructed in a second round of multiplex PCR, after which size selection and purification were carried out. The libraries were sequenced on an Illumina HiSeq2000 using paired-end 100 bp reads. In the authors' own workflow: SOAPnuke was used to process the raw data, with reads discarded if the reads contained adapters or uncalled bases, had a mean Phred below 15, or lacked an exact constant-primer or identifier match. High-quality paired reads were merged using COPE v1.2.5, and each unique nucleotide sequence was defined as a clonotype. MiTCR v1.1 was used to align clonotypes to the IMGT TRBV, TRBD and TRBJ reference segments. The analysis was restricted to V-J combinations with a frequency above 0.0001, which together covered roughly 99% of the repertoires. The TCS score was defined as the ratio of F50 (clonal expansion) to E x V (chaos), calculated using BLOSUM62-based TCRdist between CDR3 peptides within each V-J. Welch's t-statistics and random forest reduced roughly 500 V-J features to 10 to 15, which were used in a naive Bayes classifier (R e1071). The public reads were run again by TCRdb, first through fastp at Q25 and then through MiXCR, and only productive beta chains were kept. Rows with one shared CDR3 protein collapse into an entry with the most common genes and DNA. The V and J calls, along with clone size, are taken from TCRdb and not from the paper's own processing. This sample comprises around 200,000 distinct CDR3 sequences, about a sixth of them detected only once. The ten largest clones capture 25% to 35% of the sample.

Graves' hyperthyroidism was defined as stable when no progression to ophthalmopathy occurred over 18 months of follow-up. The hyperthyroidism patients were between 18 and 65 years old and newly diagnosed, with a disease duration of less than 2 months. Patients with uncontrolled infections, other autoimmune diseases, pregnancy or lactation were excluded. Diagnoses were established on the basis of clinical symptoms, serum thyroxine and TRAb, thyroid ultrasound, and orbital computed tomography. PBMCs were isolated from approximately 10 ml of fresh peripheral blood by Ficoll-Paque density gradient centrifugation. Total RNA was extracted using Trizol reagent, and RNA quality was assessed on an Agilent 2100 Bioanalyzer. The junction shows trimming of 5 bases on V and 6 bases on J, plus 13 bases between the germline ends. Spanning cysteine to phenylalanine, the CDR3 consists of 13 amino acids. Of all the DNA, just the CDR3 is kept, 39 bases in frame from base 1. From a lookup of the germline V gene (reference sequence), CDR1 and CDR2 are SEHNR and FQNEAQ.

The V gene is TRBV7-9 and the J gene is TRBJ1-1, with the D gene call left open. Sample: blood. The sequence was collected from a woman aged 50 to 65 with Graves' hyperthyroidism. The CDR3 reads as follows: CASSTSPDPEAFF. The DNA sequence reads TGTGCCAGCAGCACTTCTCCAGATCCTGAAGCTTTCTTT.